This T cell receptor beta chain was identified during a study of T cell responses to AZD1222 COVID-19 vaccine. Study-wide points: Spike-specific TCR breadth rose after two AZD1222 doses, and depth rose as well. Donors in the cohort were predominantly white British and more often female, and clonal diversity was possibly underestimated.

Remarks on this clone: Its antigen is unidentified.

Method: immunoSEQ multiplex PCR; TCRdb's copy keeps in-frame clones and lacks some. The data contain more than 100,000 clones, approximately 92% of them singletons. CDR1 and CDR2 (germline): LNHDA, SQIVND (reference sequence). V gave up 7 bases and J gave up 4 bases, with 16 bases separating them. This CDR3 is 14 amino acids long. The chain recombines TRBV19 with TRBJ1-2; D gene uncertain. The sample in question was peripheral blood, obtained 28 days after the second AZD1222 dose. The source of this sequence is an adult who received the AZD1222 COVID-19 vaccine. The CDR3 region is CASTFVGVAYGYTF. CDR3 in DNA: TGTGCCAGTACCTTCGTCGGGGTCGCCTATGGCTACACCTTC.